These T cell receptor beta chains were read from a single sample in a study of T cells in Graves' hyperthyroidism and ophthalmopathy. TCRdb fed the multiplex PCR reads into MiXCR, producing one record per CDR3 protein. The repertoire holds 500,000 to 750,000 distinct CDR3 sequences, with around 16% as singletons. The sequencing input was blood. The receptors were gathered from a woman aged 30 to 39 with Graves' hyperthyroidism. Both conserved end residues are part of each CDR3. The D gene is left open where the match is weak. Clone size is not always given. Where it is, it says once, few, many or a class for expanded clones.

TRBJ1-5,.,TRBV29-1,few,CSVVSGNQPQHF,TGCAGCGTTGTCTCTGGGAATCAGCCCCAGCATTTT
TRBJ2-2,TRBD1,TRBV12-3/TRBV12-4,few,CASSSGQQKTGELFF,TGTGCCAGCAGTTCGGGACAGCAGAAGACCGGGGAGCTGTTTTTT
TRBJ2-1,TRBD2,TRBV12-5,.,CASGLVIPGLAGEDSYNEQFF,TGTGCTAGTGGTTTGGTAATTCCGGGACTAGCGGGAGAAGACTCCTACAATGAGCAGTTCTTC
TRBJ2-3,TRBD2,TRBV7-3,.,CASSTVAGGVTSTDTQYF,TGTGCCAGCAGCACAGTAGCGGGAGGCGTAACTAGCACAGATACGCAGTATTTT
TRBJ1-1,.,TRBV6-2/TRBV6-3,many,CASSLGIEAFF,TGTGCCAGCAGCCTCGGTATTGAAGCTTTCTTT
TRBJ1-1,.,TRBV6-1,few,CASSRQGSTEAFF,TGTGCCAGCAGTCGGCAGGGGAGCACTGAAGCTTTCTTT
TRBJ1-1,.,TRBV5-8,few,CASSLSVDPEETEAFF,TGTGCCAGCAGCTTGTCCGTCGACCCCGAAGAGACTGAAGCTTTCTTT
TRBJ1-5,TRBD1,TRBV10-3,many,CAISDPDRGTNQPQHF,TGTGCCATCAGTGATCCTGACAGGGGTACGAATCAGCCCCAGCATTTT
TRBJ2-1,TRBD2,TRBV9,few,CASSVGLGTSGSYEQFF,TGTGCCAGCAGCGTAGGCCTAGGGACTAGCGGGAGTTATGAGCAGTTCTTC
TRBJ2-7,TRBD1,TRBV12-5,many,CASGLTMTGQGKASYEQYF,TGTGCTAGTGGTTTAACGATGACGGGACAGGGTAAGGCCTCCTACGAGCAGTACTTC
TRBJ2-3,.,TRBV5-1,few,CASSLEGPPTDTQYF,TGCGCCAGCAGCTTGGAGGGGCCGCCCACAGATACGCAGTATTTT
TRBJ1-5,.,TRBV5-5,many,CASSSGRSGTSNQPQHF,TGTGCCAGCAGCTCCGGACGGTCCGGTACGAGCAATCAGCCCCAGCATTTT
TRBJ2-1,.,TRBV12-3/TRBV12-4,many,CASSLFGLTHNEQFF,TGTGCCAGCAGTTTATTCGGACTAACCCACAATGAGCAGTTCTTC
TRBJ2-5,TRBD2,TRBV7-9,few,CASSLFEGSGSETQYF,TGTGCCAGCAGCTTATTTGAGGGTAGCGGGAGTGAGACCCAGTACTTC
TRBJ2-3,TRBD2,TRBV6-1,few,CASRGASGRAPFTQYF,TGTGCCAGCAGGGGGGCTAGCGGGAGGGCTCCTTTTACGCAGTATTTT
TRBJ2-1,TRBD2,TRBV30,many,CAWSTSGSGDEQFF,TGTGCCTGGAGTACGAGCGGGAGTGGGGATGAGCAGTTCTTC
TRBJ2-7,.,TRBV5-1,few,CASSLAITRSYEQYF,TGCGCCAGCAGCTTGGCCATTACCCGCTCCTACGAGCAGTACTTC
TRBJ1-2,.,TRBV11-1,few,CASNLGGLPHGYGYTF,TGTGCCAGCAACTTGGGGGGGCTTCCCCACGGGTATGGCTACACCTTC
TRBJ2-2,.,TRBV20-1,few,CSAIGGPLSGELFF,TGCAGTGCCATAGGGGGTCCTCTCTCCGGGGAGCTGTTTTTT
TRBJ1-5,.,TRBV24-1,many,CATSDLGTIYQPQHF,TGTGCCACCAGTGATTTGGGCACGATTTATCAGCCCCAGCATTTT
TRBJ2-7,.,TRBV12-3/TRBV12-4,many,CASSLRSGGLSDEQYF,TGTGCCAGCAGTTTGAGGAGTGGGGGGCTGAGCGACGAGCAGTACTTC
TRBJ2-7,.,TRBV2,many,CASRLGVDPTYEQYF,TGTGCCAGCAGATTAGGAGTCGACCCAACCTACGAGCAGTACTTC
TRBJ2-3,TRBD1,TRBV5-1,many,CASLGGAADTQYF,TGCGCCAGCTTAGGGGGCGCGGCAGATACGCAGTATTTT
TRBJ1-1,.,TRBV7-9,many,CASSPNDGVNTEAFF,TGTGCCAGCAGCCCCAACGACGGTGTGAACACTGAAGCTTTCTTT
TRBJ2-7,TRBD2,TRBV20-1,many,CSARTKGGSRFEQYF,TGCAGTGCTAGAACGAAGGGCGGGAGTCGTTTCGAGCAGTACTTC
TRBJ2-1,TRBD1,TRBV11-1,many,CASSLAYAGQGRNNEQFF,TGTGCCAGCAGCTTAGCCTACGCGGGACAGGGGCGGAACAATGAGCAGTTCTTC
TRBJ2-3,TRBD1,TRBV6-2/TRBV6-3,.,CASSYSKGTGGEGQYF,TGTGCCAGCAGTTACTCGAAAGGGACAGGGGGCGAGGGGCAGTATTTT
TRBJ2-7,TRBD1,TRBV5-1,.,CASSPDRLPYEQNF,TGCGCCAGCAGCCCGGACAGGCTACCCTACGAGCAGAACTTC
TRBJ2-7,.,TRBV4-2,.,CASSQGNTYEQYF,TGTGCCAGCAGCCAAGGAAACACCTACGAGCAGTACTTC
TRBJ2-3,.,TRBV2,.,CASRLVSQDTQYF,TGTGCCAGCAGGCTAGTGAGCCAAGATACGCAGTATTTT
TRBJ2-3,.,TRBV7-9,.,CASSPRGTPNLDTQYF,TGTGCCAGCAGCCCCCGCGGGACCCCCAATCTAGATACGCAGTATTTT
TRBJ1-5,.,TRBV18,many,CASSPLGDSQPQHF,TGTGCCAGCTCGCCGCTCGGGGATAGTCAGCCCCAGCATTTT
TRBJ2-1,TRBD2,TRBV6-1,many,CASSELASGYNEQFF,TGTGCCAGCAGTGAATTGGCTAGCGGCTACAATGAGCAGTTCTTC
TRBJ2-2,.,TRBV7-9,many,CASSLSQGELFF,TGTGCCAGCAGCTTATCGCAAGGGGAGCTGTTTTTT
TRBJ2-3,.,TRBV11-2,many,CASSVNTDTQYF,TGTGCCAGCAGTGTGAACACAGATACGCAGTATTTT
TRBJ2-1,.,TRBV7-2,many,CASSHTVALHYNEQFF,TGTGCCAGCAGCCACACGGTCGCGTTGCACTACAATGAGCAGTTCTTC
TRBJ2-7,TRBD2,TRBV2,many,CASRERTSGAYEQYF,TGTGCCAGCAGAGAACGGACTAGCGGAGCCTACGAGCAGTACTTC
TRBJ1-1,.,TRBV20-1,many,CSAESAREAFF,TGCAGTGCCGAGAGCGCGCGGGAAGCTTTCTTT
TRBJ2-1,TRBD2,TRBV7-2,many,CASSLVLAGGNEQFF,TGTGCCAGCAGCTTAGTTCTAGCGGGAGGCAATGAGCAGTTCTTC
TRBJ1-1,.,TRBV6-1,few,CASSECGGTEAFF,TGTGCCAGCAGTGAATGTGGGGGCACTGAAGCTTTCTTT
TRBJ2-2,.,TRBV2,many,CASTPLRTGELFF,TGTGCCAGCACGCCTCTACGTACCGGGGAGCTGTTTTTT
TRBJ2-7,TRBD1,TRBV10-3,many,CAISEPDRGNEQYF,TGTGCCATCAGTGAGCCGGACAGGGGAAACGAGCAGTACTTC
TRBJ2-7,TRBD2,TRBV20-1,.,CSASISAAGGGAEQYF,TGCAGTGCTAGTATATCTGCGGCGGGAGGGGGTGCAGAGCAGTACTTC
TRBJ1-6,TRBD1,TRBV27,.,CASSSRQGLDSPLHF,TGTGCCAGCAGTTCCCGACAGGGTTTGGATTCACCCCTCCACTTT
TRBJ2-4,.,TRBV7-6,many,CASSLAGGGGNIQYF,TGTGCCAGCAGCTTAGCGGGGGGAGGAGGGAACATTCAGTACTTC
TRBJ1-4,.,TRBV20-1,.,CSATRDNNEKLFF,TGCAGTGCTACCCGGGACAATAATGAAAAACTGTTTTTT
TRBJ2-2,.,TRBV24-1,many,CATLRTENTGELFF,TGTGCCACTCTCCGGACAGAGAACACCGGGGAGCTGTTTTTT
TRBJ2-1,.,TRBV28,.,CASSLPGAAYNEQFF,TGTGCCAGCAGTTTACCGGGAGCCGCCTACAATGAGCAGTTCTTC
TRBJ2-1,TRBD2,TRBV29-1,many,CSVFPVIAGEGSSYNEQFF,TGCAGCGTTTTCCCCGTGATAGCGGGAGAGGGTAGTTCCTACAATGAGCAGTTCTTC
TRBJ2-7,TRBD2,TRBV6-6,.,CASSYSSGRYEQYF,TGTGCCAGCAGTTACTCTAGCGGGAGGTACGAGCAGTACTTC
TRBJ2-1,TRBD2,TRBV20-1,few,CSANGIAGLHEQFF,TGCAGTGCTAATGGGATAGCGGGTCTCCATGAGCAGTTCTTC
TRBJ2-3,.,TRBV10-1,.,CASSGGTADTDTQYF,TGCGCCAGCAGTGGCGGGACCGCAGACACAGATACGCAGTATTTT
TRBJ2-7,TRBD2,TRBV5-1,few,CASSPESSAGGFNLPYEQYF,TGCGCCAGCAGCCCCGAATCGTCTGCGGGAGGCTTTAACTTACCCTACGAGCAGTACTTC